Each of the 19 T cell receptor beta chains below was sequenced from the same sample in a study of HIV-infected children after antiretroviral therapy interruption. Treatment in this sample: PENTA 11 planned treatment interruption arm or continuous ART arm. The TCR library was built from RNA with a 3' RACE protocol and unique molecular identifiers. TCRdb analysed the 3' RACE reads with MiXCR anew, one entry per CDR3 protein. The repertoire includes roughly 16,000 distinct CDR3 sequences, 3.4% of them detected once, and 5.1% sits in the top ten. Specimen: CD45RA+ CD4+ T cells from PBMCs, collected from a donor given antiretroviral therapy, either interrupted or continuous. The subset is: naive CD4+ CD45RA+ CD45RO- T cells. These receptors were collected from a child aged 2 to 17 with HIV.

This clonotype was seen repeatedly, ten times or more. The V call is TRBV30, the J call TRBJ1-5; TRBD1 aligns across 8 bases. The CDR3 runs to 20 residues. After removal of 1 base from V and 3 bases from J, the junction contained 20 bases not matched to a gene. Germline loops: CDR1 GTSNPN, CDR2 SVGIG (reference sequence). The CDR3 bases are TGTGCCTGGAGTGAGGACAGGGTCCGTCCCCCGAGATTATTCAATCAGCCCCAGCATTTT. Translation: CAWSEDRVRPPRLFNQPQHF.

By share, this clonotype counts as medium-sized. V is TRBV12-3 or TRBV12-4 and J is TRBJ1-1; the D is unclear. Trimming removed 4 bases at V and 7 bases at J, with 13 bases between. The length of the CDR3 is 13 residues. Here the CDR3 DNA reads TGTGCCAGCAGTTGGGTATCGGGGTATGAAGCTTTCTTT. Residues: CASSWVSGYEAFF.

This clonotype was seen many times. This chain joins TRBV7-2 and TRBJ2-1; the match to TRBD2 covers 9 bases. CDR3 size: 15 residues. Germline V gene lookup returns CDR1 SGHTA and CDR2 FQGNSA. Unmatched junction bases numbered 5, after V lost 0 bases and J lost 8 bases. CDR3 sequence: CASSLASGGWDEQFF. CDR3 in DNA: TGTGCCAGCAGCTTAGCTAGCGGGGGTTGGGATGAGCAGTTCTTC.

This clonotype was picked up many times. The V gene is TRBV12-3 or TRBV12-4, the J gene TRBJ1-1; D gene uncertain. Deletions cut 6 bases from V and 14 bases from J, with 22 bases between. The CDR3 spans 13 residues. Here the CDR3 reads CASSLRTNTEVFF. Written as DNA, the CDR3 is TGTGCCAGCAGCTTAAGGACTAACACAGAAGTCTTCTTT.

This clonotype was counted many times. In DNA, the CDR3 is TGTGCCACCAGTGTAGGCCCCGGGCGGGAGCAGTTCTTC. Protein product: CATSVGPGREQFF. The genes are TRBV24-1 and TRBJ2-1; the D is unclear. This CDR3 contains 13 residues. Looked up from germline, CDR1 is KGHDR and CDR2 is SFDVKD. V was cut by 5 bases and J by 10 bases, with 14 bases left in between.

This clonotype was found many times. The CDR3 DNA sequence: TGTGCCAGCAGCCGTACCTACTCTGGCGAGGGTGAAAAACTGTTTTTT. It codes for CASSRTYSGEGEKLFF. The V and J genes are TRBV12-3 or TRBV12-4 and TRBJ1-4; D is uncertain. The CDR3 totals 16 residues. The ends were cut back, 6 bases at V and 7 bases at J, with 21 bases in the middle.

This clonotype is classed as medium-sized. V and J are TRBV20-1 and TRBJ1-5; D is uncertain. The germline CDR1 and CDR2 sequences are DFQATT and SNEGSKA (reference sequence). Trimming stripped 4 bases from V and 2 bases from J, with 9 bases between. This CDR3 comprises 13 residues. The CDR3 region is CSAMGWGNQPQHF. The DNA of the CDR3 is TGCAGTGCTATGGGCTGGGGCAATCAGCCCCAGCATTTT.

The V and J genes are TRBV5-1 and TRBJ2-3, with D perhaps TRBD1 (5 bases). The CDR3 totals 15 residues. Trimming removed 4 bases at V and 0 bases at J, with 12 bases between. Germline loops: CDR1 SGHRS, CDR2 YFSETQ. The CDR3 bases are TGCGCCAGCAGCCCCCAGGGTCTGAGCACAGATACGCAGTATTTT. This translates into CASSPQGLSTDTQYF.

At least ten counts were recorded for this clonotype. This chain joins TRBV20-1 and TRBJ1-4, with TRBD1 identical over 7 bases. Trimming cost V 5 bases and J 5 bases; bases outside gene matches: 8. The CDR3 is made up of 14 amino acids. The germline V gene has CDR1 DFQATT and CDR2 SNEGSKA (reference sequence). CDR3 in amino acids: CSAPWTGGNEKLFF. The CDR3 DNA follows: TGCAGTGCTCCCTGGACAGGCGGCAATGAAAAACTGTTTTTT.

In its sample, this clonotype was seen many times. V usage is TRBV11-2 and J usage is TRBJ2-7; 9 bases line up with TRBD1. Germline V gene lookup returns CDR1 SGHAT and CDR2 FQNNGV. With V trimmed by 4 bases and J by 2 bases, 6 bases remained unmatched. The CDR3 has 15 amino acids. This CDR3 reads CASSSGQGYTYEQYF. In DNA, the CDR3 is TGTGCCAGCAGCTCGGGACAGGGCTATACCTACGAGCAGTACTTC.

This clonotype occurred many times. The chain combines TRBV6-5 with TRBJ2-3; no reliable D call. V was trimmed by 0 bases and J by 6 bases, leaving 7 bases between them. The germline V gene has CDR1 MNHEY and CDR2 SVGAGI. The CDR3 is 13 amino acids. The CDR3 DNA follows: TGTGCCAGCAGTTACTCTAGTGTGGATACGCAGTATTTT. Amino acid sequence: CASSYSSVDTQYF.

The table lists this clonotype with many counts. V gene TRBV12-3 or TRBV12-4 combines with J gene TRBJ1-2, with D perhaps TRBD1 (5 bases). The V end was cut by 1 base, the J end by 8 bases, with 14 bases between. This CDR3 has 14 amino acids. The CDR3 loop is CASSLVGVSGGYTF. The CDR3 nucleotides read TGTGCCAGCAGTTTAGTGGGGGTATCGGGCGGCTACACCTTC.

The table lists this clonotype with many counts. V and J are TRBV3-1 and TRBJ2-6; possibly TRBD2 for D (6 bases). This CDR3 has 17 residues. From germline, CDR1 is LGHDT and CDR2 YNNKEL (reference sequence). With 2 bases removed from V and 0 bases from J, the gap between germline ends came to 11 bases. DNA for the CDR3: TGTGCCAGCAGCCAAAATCGCGGGACCTCTGGGGCCAACGTCCTGACTTTC. Its translation is CASSQNRGTSGANVLTF.

This clonotype was observed at least ten times. The chain joins TRBV20-1 to TRBJ1-4; 9 bases map to TRBD1. The CDR3 is made up of 13 amino acids. Germline CDR1 and CDR2: DFQATT and SNEGSKA (reference sequence). Germline trimming cut 3 bases from V and 5 bases from J; bases unmatched to any gene: 1. The CDR3 protein is CSASDRGNEKLFF. CDR3 DNA: TGCAGTGCTAGCGACAGGGGGAATGAAAAACTGTTTTTT.

This clonotype counts as medium-sized. V usage is TRBV4-1 and J usage is TRBJ2-1; 8 bases agree with TRBD2. Germline CDR1 and CDR2: MGHRA and YSYEKL. V dropped 0 bases and J dropped 8; count of bases not matched to a gene: 9. This CDR3 region has 16 residues. The CDR3 region is CASSQESLAGWDEQFF. The CDR3 DNA is TGCGCCAGCAGCCAAGAGTCGCTAGCGGGTTGGGATGAGCAGTTCTTC.

This clonotype has ten or more counts. The gene calls are TRBV12-3 or TRBV12-4 and TRBJ1-2; perhaps TRBD1 as D (5 bases). The CDR3 spans 11 residues. Deletions cut 6 bases from V and 8 bases from J, with 10 bases between. CDR3 bases: TGTGCCAGCAGGGGACCTGTGGGCTACACCTTC. It specifies CASRGPVGYTF.

This clonotype was counted ten times or more. The V and J genes are TRBV2 and TRBJ2-3; possibly TRBD2 for D (5 bases). Trimming took 6 bases from V and 0 from J, leaving 13 bases between them. CDR3 length: 15 amino acids. Germline V CDR1 and CDR2: SNHLY, FYNNEI. The CDR3 spells CASSSSIASTDTQYF. CDR3 coding DNA: TGTGCCAGCAGCTCTAGCATCGCTAGCACAGATACGCAGTATTTT.

This clonotype was observed a handful of times. The rearrangement links TRBV25-1 to TRBJ1-5; 7 bases are shared with TRBD1. Germline CDR1 is MGHDK and CDR2 is SYGVNS. Trimming cost V 5 bases and J 3 bases; bases outside gene matches: 7. The CDR3 has 15 residues. The CDR3: CASSLGDRLNQPQHF. CDR3 nucleotides: TGTGCCAGCAGTTTGGGGGACAGACTCAATCAGCCCCAGCATTTT.

The sample holds many counts of this clonotype. This chain uses TRBV7-2 with TRBJ2-5; D gene ambiguous. The germline V gene has CDR1 SGHTA and CDR2 FQGNSA. This CDR3 is 16 amino acids long. The V gene lost 3 bases and the J gene lost 8 bases, with 22 bases spanning the gap. The CDR3 DNA is TGTGCCAGCAGCTTTACGAGAAACCCTACCCTGCGAACCCAGTACTTC. Translated, it gives CASSFTRNPTLRTQYF.